One sample yielded the 13 T cell receptor beta chains listed below, sequenced in a study of blood T cells in healthy people across ages (dated by TCRdb to the mid-2010s). The library was built by means of 5' RACE. The listed sequencing device is Illumina HiSeq 2500. The second PCR ran for roughly 7 to 11 cycles and used a J-beta primer mix along with a sample-barcoded 5' primer. TCRdb reworked the public reads: Q25 trimming with fastp, MiXCR clone assembly, productive beta chains retained. Each entry merges the rows of one CDR3 protein and shows their most common DNA and genes. The sample profile shows about 290,000 distinct CDR3 sequences; 25% to 30% of them were found once. Clones ranked in the top ten supply 29% of the sample. The specimen sequenced was blood. These receptors all stem from a woman aged 65 to 85 in good health.

There are a few counts of this clonotype. The rearrangement uses TRBV7-8 and TRBJ2-2, with 9 bases lining up with TRBD2. This CDR3 contains 16 residues. The V segment lost 5 bases and the J segment 8 bases; nucleotides outside the gene matches: 12. Per germline, CDR1 SGHVS and CDR2 FQNEAQ. The CDR3 spells CASSKNPGLAKGELFF. For the CDR3, the DNA is TGTGCCAGCAGCAAAAACCCGGGACTAGCCAAGGGGGAGCTGTTTTTT.

In its sample, this clonotype was seen a few times. The rearrangement joins TRBV19 to TRBJ1-5; D not certain. The CDR3 has 17 amino acids. With 3 bases removed from V and 5 bases from J, the gap between germline ends came to 20 bases. The germline CDR1 and CDR2 sequences are LNHDA and SQIVND (reference sequence). CDR3 coding DNA: TGTGCCAGTAGTATGGAGTTGACGTTCCCGGGAGATCAGCCCCAGCATTTT. Translating gives CASSMELTFPGDQPQHF.

The chain recombines TRBV20-1 with TRBJ1-1; D remains unclear. The CDR3 length is 13 residues. Per germline, CDR1 DFQATT and CDR2 SNEGSKA (reference sequence). V lost 1 base and J 0 bases, leaving 6 bases between the germline ends. The CDR3 loop is CSARGRMNTEAFF. The CDR3 nucleotides are TGCAGTGCTAGAGGACGGATGAACACTGAAGCTTTCTTT.

This clonotype was recorded at least ten times. The J gene is TRBJ1-6, the V gene TRBV3-1, with a possible D match to TRBD1 (5 bases). The CDR3 length is 14 residues. Germline V gene sequence: CDR1 LGHDT, CDR2 YNNKEL (reference sequence). Trimming removed 4 bases at V and 7 bases at J, with 11 bases between. As DNA, the CDR3 is TGTGCCAGCAGCCGACCGGGGGAGAATTCACCCCTCCACTTT. Amino acid sequence: CASSRPGENSPLHF.

This clonotype showed up just a few times. The V and J genes are TRBV20-1 and TRBJ2-1; 11 positions match TRBD2. Germline CDR1 and CDR2: DFQATT and SNEGSKA (reference sequence). Trimming at V came to 6 bases and at J to 16 bases, leaving 11 bases not matched to a gene. The CDR3 spans 12 residues. The CDR3 spells CSAPGLAGLQFF. The DNA for the CDR3 is TGCAGTGCCCCCGGACTAGCGGGCCTCCAATTCTTC.

This clonotype was seen a few times. This rearrangement joins TRBV11-3 to TRBJ2-2; no reliable D call. This CDR3 is built from 13 residues. Germline CDR1 reads SGHNT; CDR2 reads YENEEA. V was clipped by 0 bases and J by 4 bases, with 3 bases between them. Here the CDR3 DNA reads TGTGCCAGCAGCTTAGATCTCACCGGGGAGCTGTTTTTT. This encodes CASSLDLTGELFF.

The DNA for the CDR3 is TGCAGTGCTAGTTCGGGGACTAATGAAAAACTGTTTTTT. Translating it yields CSASSGTNEKLFF. The chain carries TRBV20-1 and TRBJ1-4; D is undetermined. V lost 3 bases to trimming and J lost 2 bases, with 7 bases between them. This CDR3 has 13 residues. Germline assignment: CDR1 DFQATT and CDR2 SNEGSKA (reference sequence).

This chain links TRBV6-5 with TRBJ2-1; TRBD1 matches at 9 bases. CDR1 is MNHEY and CDR2 is SVGAGI in the germline V gene. Trimming at V came to 5 bases and at J to 10 bases, leaving 12 bases not matched to a gene. The length of the CDR3 is 15 residues. In DNA form, the CDR3 reads TGTGCCAGCAGTCCTGGGACAGGGCTATTGTGGGAGCAGTTCTTC. Its translation is CASSPGTGLLWEQFF.

The rearrangement links TRBV11-2 to TRBJ1-2, with a weak D call TRBD1 (5 bases). This CDR3 is 16 amino acids long. Germline lookup yields CDR1 SGHAT and CDR2 FQNNGV. V was cut by 2 bases and J by 7 bases, with 20 bases left in between. For the CDR3, the DNA is TGTGCCAGCAGCTTACTAACGGGGCAGGGCCAGAGTGGCTACACCTTC. Protein sequence: CASSLLTGQGQSGYTF.

V gene TRBV7-3 combines with J gene TRBJ2-2; 9 bases match TRBD1. CDR1 SGHTA and CDR2 FQGTGA come from the germline V gene. This CDR3 is built from 16 residues. V lost 1 base to trimming and J lost 5 bases; unmatched junction nucleotides: 5. The DNA for the CDR3 is TGTGCCAGCAGCTTAAGTGGGACAGGGAGGACCGGGGAGCTGTTTTTT. Its protein is CASSLSGTGRTGELFF.

This clonotype was recorded a few times. This CDR3 reads CATRLATQGEQYF. The CDR3, as DNA: TGTGCCACCCGACTAGCGACACAGGGGGAGCAGTACTTC. The chain employs TRBV10-3 and TRBJ2-7, with D perhaps matching TRBD2 (8 bases). Germline values: CDR1 ENHRY, CDR2 SYGVKD. CDR3 size: 13 residues. Trimming pared 10 bases from V and 7 bases from J, leaving 20 bases between.

The chain is built from TRBV2 and TRBJ2-7; maybe TRBD2 (6 bases). The CDR3 is 15 amino acids. V shed 1 base and J shed 0 bases, with 10 bases lying between them. Germline CDR1 reads SNHLY; CDR2 reads FYNNEI. The CDR3 DNA follows: TGTGCCAGCAGTGAAGAAGGAGGGCCCTCCTACGAGCAGTACTTC. Its protein product is CASSEEGGPSYEQYF.

The V and J genes are TRBV5-6 and TRBJ1-2, with 7 nucleotides matching TRBD1. This CDR3 contains 13 residues. CDR1 is SGHDT, CDR2 YYEEEE, per germline. The V gene end was trimmed by 0 bases and the J gene end by 7 bases; junction bases not matched to a gene: 3. The CDR3 loop reads CASSLGQGVGYTF. The CDR3 coding sequence is TGTGCCAGCAGCTTGGGTCAGGGGGTTGGCTACACCTTC.